The present T cell receptor (beta chain) was sequenced within a study of T cell responses to AZD1222 COVID-19 vaccine. Findings and caveats of the study: White British people made up most donors, females outnumbered males, and clonal diversity was possibly underestimated. Nearly half of spike-specific TCRs reportedly go after variant regions that carry no mutations.

TCRdb's table, derived via immunoSEQ multiplex PCR, lists solely in-frame clones and lacks some. Among 90,000 or so clones, around nine tenths were seen once, and the ten largest hold 15% to 20%. The length of the CDR3 is 14 residues. Trimming shortened V by 5 bases and J by 2 bases, and 13 bases separated the two germline ends. Germline V gene data show CDR1 as SGHAT and CDR2 as FQNNGV. This clone appeared a few times. Its cognate antigen is unknown. Material: peripheral blood, obtained on day 0 of AZD1222 vaccination. This TCR was sampled from an adult in good health. V usage is TRBV11-2 and J usage is TRBJ2-7; D gene ambiguous. The CDR3 sequence: CASSPGLLTYEQYF. The CDR3, as DNA: TGTGCCAGCAGCCCCGGGTTACTTACCTACGAGCAGTACTTC.